Listed below are T cell receptor beta chains from one sample, sequenced in a study of CD8 T cells in ankylosing spondylitis. TCRdb analysed the 5' RACE reads with MiXCR anew, one entry per CDR3 protein. The sample shows hundreds of thousands of distinct CDR3 sequences, around 20% of them seen only once. Sequencing was done on a sample of blood, either unsorted or a sorted T cell fraction (not recorded which). The receptors here all came from a female donor with ankylosing spondylitis or in good health (not recorded which). The CDR3 runs from the conserved cysteine through the conserved F or W. D genes are given only for firm matches. Clone size is shown for a subset of rows, as once, few, many or a class of expanded clone.

d_gene: .
j_gene: TRBJ2-5
v_gene: TRBV20-1
abundance: .
CDR3nt: TGCAGTGCTAGATCGGGGCCCCCCCAAGAGACCCAGTACTTC
CDR3aa: CSARSGPPQETQYF

d_gene: TRBD2
j_gene: TRBJ2-1
v_gene: TRBV20-1
abundance: .
CDR3nt: TGCAGTGCGACGGTCGGGACTAGCGGGGTAGATGAGCAGTTCTTC
CDR3aa: CSATVGTSGVDEQFF

d_gene: .
j_gene: TRBJ2-3
v_gene: TRBV7-2
abundance: .
CDR3nt: TGTGCCAGCAGCGCGGCGGCCCGCACAGATACGCAGTATTTT
CDR3aa: CASSAAARTDTQYF

d_gene: TRBD1
j_gene: TRBJ2-2
v_gene: TRBV27
abundance: once
CDR3nt: TGTGCCAGCAGTCCACACAGGGGGCGAGGCACCGGGGAGCTGTTTTTT
CDR3aa: CASSPHRGRGTGELFF

d_gene: .
j_gene: TRBJ2-5
v_gene: TRBV27
abundance: few
CDR3nt: TGTGCCAGCAGTTTGTCAGCGGGAGAGACCCAGTACTTC
CDR3aa: CASSLSAGETQYF

d_gene: .
j_gene: TRBJ2-3
v_gene: TRBV9
abundance: .
CDR3nt: TGTGCCAGCAGCGTAGGGCCTTTAACAGATACGCAGTATTTT
CDR3aa: CASSVGPLTDTQYF

d_gene: .
j_gene: TRBJ2-7
v_gene: TRBV7-7
abundance: few
CDR3nt: TGTGCTAGCAGCTTTTGTGTCTGCGAGCAGTACTTC
CDR3aa: CASSFCVCEQYF

d_gene: .
j_gene: TRBJ1-5
v_gene: TRBV28
abundance: .
CDR3nt: TGTGCCAGCAGTTTACGGTTCACAGGGAGGGTTCAGCCCCAGCATTTT
CDR3aa: CASSLRFTGRVQPQHF

d_gene: .
j_gene: TRBJ2-5
v_gene: TRBV28
abundance: few
CDR3nt: TGTGCCAGCAGTTTTGTGCTAGCGGAGACCCAGTACTTC
CDR3aa: CASSFVLAETQYF

d_gene: TRBD1
j_gene: TRBJ1-5
v_gene: TRBV20-1
abundance: .
CDR3nt: TGCAGTGCCCGGCGGGGACAGTATAATCAGCCCCAGCATTTT
CDR3aa: CSARRGQYNQPQHF

d_gene: .
j_gene: TRBJ2-5
v_gene: TRBV7-6
abundance: few
CDR3nt: TGTGCCAGCACCCCCATGGGTTGGATACAAGAGACCCAGTACTTC
CDR3aa: CASTPMGWIQETQYF

d_gene: TRBD2
j_gene: TRBJ2-7
v_gene: TRBV6-2/TRBV6-3
abundance: .
CDR3nt: TGTGCCAGCAGCCCTAGACTAGCGGGAGGGCCGCCCTACGAGCAGTACTTC
CDR3aa: CASSPRLAGGPPYEQYF

d_gene: TRBD2
j_gene: TRBJ2-7
v_gene: TRBV20-1
abundance: .
CDR3nt: TGCAGTGCTAGGCCAGCGGGATCCTACGAGCAGTACTTC
CDR3aa: CSARPAGSYEQYF

d_gene: TRBD1
j_gene: TRBJ1-6
v_gene: TRBV12-3/TRBV12-4
abundance: few
CDR3nt: TGTGCCAGCAGTTCGGACAGGGTGGGATCACCCCTCCACTTT
CDR3aa: CASSSDRVGSPLHF

d_gene: .
j_gene: TRBJ2-5
v_gene: TRBV18
abundance: .
CDR3nt: TGTGCCAGCTCACCACTTACAGAGACCCAGTACTTC
CDR3aa: CASSPLTETQYF

d_gene: TRBD1
j_gene: TRBJ1-1
v_gene: TRBV30
abundance: many
CDR3nt: TGTGCCTGGAGCACAGGGGGAACTGAAGCTTTCTTT
CDR3aa: CAWSTGGTEAFF

d_gene: .
j_gene: TRBJ1-1
v_gene: TRBV4-3
abundance: .
CDR3nt: TGCGCCAGCAGCCAAGATTGGAACACTGAAGCTTTCTTT
CDR3aa: CASSQDWNTEAFF

d_gene: .
j_gene: TRBJ2-5
v_gene: TRBV2
abundance: .
CDR3nt: TGTGCCAGTCTTACTAGAACGCTAGAGACCCAGTACTTC
CDR3aa: CASLTRTLETQYF

d_gene: TRBD1
j_gene: TRBJ2-1
v_gene: TRBV20-1
abundance: many
CDR3nt: TGCAGTGCAGGACAGGCCGCCTACAATGAGCAGTTCTTC
CDR3aa: CSAGQAAYNEQFF

d_gene: .
j_gene: TRBJ2-7
v_gene: TRBV6-2/TRBV6-3
abundance: many
CDR3nt: TGTGCCAGCAGATCTGACCCTCGACTAGTCGGGGAGCAGTACTTC
CDR3aa: CASRSDPRLVGEQYF

d_gene: .
j_gene: TRBJ1-1
v_gene: TRBV20-1
abundance: .
CDR3nt: TGCAGTGCTCAGGGAACTGAAGCTTTCTTT
CDR3aa: CSAQGTEAFF

d_gene: TRBD2
j_gene: TRBJ2-5
v_gene: TRBV20-1
abundance: .
CDR3nt: TGCAGTGCTAGGCACCCCGGGCGCCCGGGCGTTAGCGGGAGTTTGAACCGATCCCAGTACTTC
CDR3aa: CSARHPGRPGVSGSLNRSQYF

d_gene: .
j_gene: TRBJ1-5
v_gene: TRBV2
abundance: .
CDR3nt: TGTGCCAGCAGCCTTACAGACAGTTTGGCGAGTCAGCCCCAGCATTTT
CDR3aa: CASSLTDSLASQPQHF

d_gene: TRBD2
j_gene: TRBJ2-7
v_gene: TRBV7-9
abundance: .
CDR3nt: TGTGCCAGCAGCCAGGGACTAGCGGGAGGTACGGGGGAGCAGTACTTC
CDR3aa: CASSQGLAGGTGEQYF

d_gene: TRBD2
j_gene: TRBJ2-3
v_gene: TRBV20-1
abundance: many
CDR3nt: TGCAGTGCTAGTTTGCCTAGCGGGAGTTCAGATACGCAGTATTTT
CDR3aa: CSASLPSGSSDTQYF

d_gene: .
j_gene: TRBJ2-5
v_gene: TRBV6-2/TRBV6-3
abundance: many
CDR3nt: TGTGCCAGCAGAGTACAGGGAACGCAGACCCAGTACTTC
CDR3aa: CASRVQGTQTQYF

d_gene: .
j_gene: TRBJ2-5
v_gene: TRBV20-1
abundance: many
CDR3nt: TGCAGTGCTTCCCGGGACTCCTCGGGGAGCGGGACCCAGTACTTC
CDR3aa: CSASRDSSGSGTQYF

d_gene: TRBD1
j_gene: TRBJ2-7
v_gene: TRBV5-6
abundance: .
CDR3nt: TGTGCCAGCAGCTTCCTCCAAACAACAGGGGGCTATCGAAAACGTCTCTACGAGCAGTACTTC
CDR3aa: CASSFLQTTGGYRKRLYEQYF

d_gene: .
j_gene: TRBJ1-2
v_gene: TRBV9
abundance: few
CDR3nt: TGTGCCAGCAGCGCCCAACAGGGATTTATCAACTATGGCTACACCTTC
CDR3aa: CASSAQQGFINYGYTF

d_gene: .
j_gene: TRBJ1-1
v_gene: TRBV6-4
abundance: few
CDR3nt: TGTGCCAGCAGACCATCAGAGGGCCTGAACACTGAAGCTTTCTTT
CDR3aa: CASRPSEGLNTEAFF

d_gene: .
j_gene: TRBJ2-5
v_gene: TRBV6-1
abundance: few
CDR3nt: TGTGCCAGCAGACCCGGCGTTAGGGAGACCCAGTACTTC
CDR3aa: CASRPGVRETQYF

d_gene: .
j_gene: TRBJ2-7
v_gene: TRBV5-5
abundance: few
CDR3nt: TGTGCCAGCAGCTTCCGGGGGAGCAACTACGAGCAGTACTTC
CDR3aa: CASSFRGSNYEQYF

d_gene: .
j_gene: TRBJ2-7
v_gene: TRBV11-1
abundance: few
CDR3nt: TGTGCCAGCAGCTTAGCAGGGGGGGGAGCAGCGGACAAGGACGAGCAGTACTTC
CDR3aa: CASSLAGGGAADKDEQYF

d_gene: .
j_gene: TRBJ2-7
v_gene: TRBV6-5
abundance: .
CDR3nt: TGTGCCAGCAGTTACGGGAACAGGGTTGGCGAGCAGTACTTC
CDR3aa: CASSYGNRVGEQYF

d_gene: TRBD2
j_gene: TRBJ2-1
v_gene: TRBV6-2/TRBV6-3
abundance: .
CDR3nt: TGTGCCAGCAGTTACTACGGACTAGCGGGAGCGGTCAATGAGCAGTTCTTC
CDR3aa: CASSYYGLAGAVNEQFF

d_gene: .
j_gene: TRBJ2-5
v_gene: TRBV7-2
abundance: few
CDR3nt: TGTGCCAGCAGCTTCAGGGGGGGTGGAGAGACCCAGTACTTC
CDR3aa: CASSFRGGGETQYF

d_gene: .
j_gene: TRBJ2-7
v_gene: TRBV4-2
abundance: many
CDR3nt: TGTGCCAGCAGCCATGACAGACAGGCCTACGAGCAGTACTTC
CDR3aa: CASSHDRQAYEQYF

d_gene: .
j_gene: TRBJ1-4
v_gene: TRBV6-1
abundance: .
CDR3nt: TGTGCCAGCACCGGAAGCAGGGGTACTGAAAAACTGTTTTTT
CDR3aa: CASTGSRGTEKLFF

d_gene: .
j_gene: TRBJ2-1
v_gene: TRBV7-2
abundance: .
CDR3nt: TGTGCCAGCAGCTTAGCTCTGTGGGAGCCCTCCTACAATGAGCAGTTCTTC
CDR3aa: CASSLALWEPSYNEQFF

d_gene: .
j_gene: TRBJ1-5
v_gene: TRBV7-2
abundance: many
CDR3nt: TGTGCCAGCAGTTCGGGATATAGCAATCAGCCCCAGCATTTT
CDR3aa: CASSSGYSNQPQHF

d_gene: TRBD2
j_gene: TRBJ2-5
v_gene: TRBV20-1
abundance: few
CDR3nt: TGCAGTGCTAGCCTCGGGGGACTAGCGGGAGTCGGAGAGACCCAGTACTTC
CDR3aa: CSASLGGLAGVGETQYF

d_gene: TRBD2
j_gene: TRBJ2-5
v_gene: TRBV12-3/TRBV12-4
abundance: .
CDR3nt: TGTGCCAGCAGTTTATCGGCGGGAGTAGGAGAGACCCAGTACTTC
CDR3aa: CASSLSAGVGETQYF

d_gene: TRBD2
j_gene: TRBJ2-1
v_gene: TRBV15
abundance: .
CDR3nt: TGTGCCACCAGCAGAGGGACTAGCGGGACGAATGAGCAGTTCTTC
CDR3aa: CATSRGTSGTNEQFF

d_gene: TRBD2
j_gene: TRBJ2-1
v_gene: TRBV19
abundance: .
CDR3nt: TGTGCCAGTAGTATAGAGCTACTAGCGGAGCAGTTCTTC
CDR3aa: CASSIELLAEQFF

d_gene: .
j_gene: TRBJ1-1
v_gene: TRBV5-1
abundance: few
CDR3nt: TGCGCCAGCAGCAAAGGGGGGCCTGAAGCTTTCTTT
CDR3aa: CASSKGGPEAFF

d_gene: .
j_gene: TRBJ2-1
v_gene: TRBV20-1
abundance: .
CDR3nt: TGCAGTGCTCAAGGGGGGAGCTCCTACAATGAGCAGTTCTTC
CDR3aa: CSAQGGSSYNEQFF

d_gene: .
j_gene: TRBJ2-2
v_gene: TRBV7-2
abundance: many
CDR3nt: TGTGCCAGCAGCCTCCCGGTCCCGACCGGGGAGCTGTTTTTT
CDR3aa: CASSLPVPTGELFF

d_gene: .
j_gene: TRBJ1-1
v_gene: TRBV6-2/TRBV6-3
abundance: .
CDR3nt: TGTGCCAGCAGTCCCTCCGGGACCGGAAACACTGAAGCTTTCTTT
CDR3aa: CASSPSGTGNTEAFF

d_gene: .
j_gene: TRBJ2-2
v_gene: TRBV5-1
abundance: once
CDR3nt: TGCGCCAGCCGAGGCAGGAACACCGGGGAGCTGTTTTTT
CDR3aa: CASRGRNTGELFF

d_gene: TRBD1
j_gene: TRBJ2-5
v_gene: TRBV7-9
abundance: .
CDR3nt: TGTGCCAGCAGTCAGGGGTTCCGGGGACAGAGAGAGACCCAGTACTTC
CDR3aa: CASSQGFRGQRETQYF

d_gene: .
j_gene: TRBJ1-2
v_gene: TRBV12-3/TRBV12-4
abundance: many
CDR3nt: TGTGCCAGCAGTGAGCTCTATGGCTACACCTTC
CDR3aa: CASSELYGYTF

d_gene: TRBD1
j_gene: TRBJ2-2
v_gene: TRBV7-9
abundance: .
CDR3nt: TGTGCCAGCAGCTTAGGGGACAGGGTGTCCACCGGGGAGCTGTTTTTT
CDR3aa: CASSLGDRVSTGELFF

d_gene: .
j_gene: TRBJ2-7
v_gene: TRBV7-6
abundance: .
CDR3nt: TGTGCCAGCAGCTCCCGGGACGGCTACGAGCAGTACTTC
CDR3aa: CASSSRDGYEQYF

d_gene: .
j_gene: TRBJ1-1
v_gene: TRBV29-1
abundance: .
CDR3nt: TGCAGCGTCCAGGGTCAGGGGAACACTGAAGCTTTCTTT
CDR3aa: CSVQGQGNTEAFF